These 13 T cell receptor beta chains were sequenced from one sample in a study of tumor-infiltrating lymphocytes in primary liver carcinoma. Blood RNA originated from unsorted whole blood, with germline DNA additionally extracted. Synthesis of TCR beta cDNA was carried out from approximately 0.55 ug total RNA with a constant-region primer. ARM-PCR was slightly modified, and three nested multiplex PCR rounds with it gave rise to the TCR beta libraries. A C-beta reverse primer and TRBV1-TRBV30 forward primers served in each of the first two PCR rounds, at approximately 10 cycles apiece. TCRdb re-called the multiplex PCR reads with MiXCR, one entry per CDR3 protein. The profile covers about 350,000 distinct CDR3 sequences, with 65% appearing a single time and about 6.1% taken by the ten largest. The sample taken for sequencing was peripheral blood. Receptors were obtained from a man aged 35 to 55 with primary liver carcinoma and hepatitis B virus infection.

A note on this clonotype: Germline and junction disagree at one end, which may indicate a read error. The chain couples TRBV14 to TRBJ2-1; the match to TRBD1 covers 12 bases. There are 17 residues in the CDR3. Germline values: CDR1 SGHDN, CDR2 FVKESK. The CDR3 region has the DNA TGTACCAGCAGCCAAGATGGGGGGACAGGGGGCCATTGTTGGCAGTTCTTC. Amino acid sequence: CTSSQDGGTGGHCWQFF.

This chain uses TRBV5-1 with TRBJ2-1; D possibly uses TRBD1 or TRBD2 (5 bases each). The CDR3 is 16 amino acids. Germline V gene data show CDR1 as SGHRS and CDR2 as YFSETQ. Trimming removed 6 bases from V and 4 bases from J, with 20 bases in between. CDR3 amino acids: CASNFFSGASYNEQFF. CDR3 nucleotide sequence: TGCGCCAGCAACTTCTTTTCCGGGGCCAGTTACAATGAGCAGTTCTTC. The variable domain in full, with the rest retrieved from reference TRBV5-1 and TRBJ2-1, is KAGVTQTPRYLIKTRGQQVTLSCSPISGHRSVSWYQQTPGQGLQFLFEYFSETQRNKGNFPGRFSGRQFSNSRSEMNVSTLELGDSALYLCASNFFSGASYNEQFFGPGTRLTVL.

This clonotype came up many times. This chain connects TRBV12-3 or TRBV12-4 to TRBJ1-5; D remains ambiguous. Trimming removed 5 bases at V and 7 bases at J, with 9 bases between. The CDR3 loop spans 12 amino acids. The DNA for the CDR3 is TGTGCCAGCAGTCCCAGTCTGCAGCCCCAGCATTTT. Translation gives CASSPSLQPQHF.

There are a few counts of this clonotype. The chain employs TRBV5-1 and TRBJ2-1; perhaps TRBD2 as D (5 bases). CDR3 size: 13 residues. CDR1 SGHRS and CDR2 YFSETQ come from the germline V gene. V was clipped by 0 bases and J by 9 bases, with 10 bases between them. The CDR3 nucleotides read TGCGCCAGCAGCTTGGGGGAGTTAGGTGAGCAGTTCTTC. Amino acid sequence: CASSLGELGEQFF.

The chain recombines TRBV6-5 with TRBJ1-1; perhaps TRBD1 as D (5 bases). V was trimmed by 6 bases and J by 4 bases, leaving 15 bases between them. The CDR3 length is 14 residues. The germline CDR1 and CDR2 sequences are MNHEY and SVGAGI. CDR3 region: CASRGRGTSTEAFF. In DNA, the CDR3 is TGTGCCAGCAGGGGGAGAGGGACGAGCACTGAAGCTTTCTTT.

This clonotype was detected many times. V usage is TRBV4-1 and J usage is TRBJ2-5, with TRBD2 matching over 10 bases. The V segment lost 0 bases and the J segment 7 bases; nucleotides outside the gene matches: 2. Looked up from germline, CDR1 is MGHRA and CDR2 is YSYEKL. The CDR3 sequence is 14 residues long. Here the CDR3 DNA reads TGCGCCAGCAGCCAAGACCAGCGGGAGGGGACCCAGTACTTC. Its protein is CASSQDQREGTQYF.

For this clonotype: One end of the junction is discordant with germline, which a read error may explain. The rearrangement joins TRBV7-3 to TRBJ2-1, with D possibly TRBD2 on 6 matching bases. The CDR3 has 15 residues. The germline V gene encodes CDR1 SGHTA and CDR2 FQGTGA. CDR3 bases: TGTGCCAGAAGCTCCATGGCGGGAACTCTGGGTGAGCAGTTCTTC. This sequence encodes CARSSMAGTLGEQFF.

As to this clonotype: Germline and junction disagree at one end, which may indicate a read error. The chain combines TRBV10-3 with TRBJ1-5; D gene unclear. The CDR3 covers 13 residues. CDR1 and CDR2 from the germline V gene are ENHRY and SYGVKD. The CDR3 nucleotides are TGTGCCATCAGTGAAACGGGCAATCAGTCCCAGCATTTT. This translates into CAISETGNQSQHF.

About this clonotype itself: The junction differs from germline at one of its ends, possibly a read error. The gene calls are TRBV12-3 or TRBV12-4 and TRBJ2-2, with D tentatively TRBD2 (5 bases). The CDR3 contains 14 residues. In DNA form, the CDR3 reads TGTGCCAGCAGTTTCCGGGCGAACACCGGGGAGCTGTCTTTT. This gives the protein CASSFRANTGELSF.

The table lists this clonotype with a count of one. It may be a read error: a sequence one base away is much more abundant. The J gene is TRBJ1-2, the V gene TRBV6-5, with a weak D call TRBD1 (5 bases). Germline V gives CDR1 MNHEY, CDR2 SVGAGI. The CDR3 has 13 residues. CDR3: CANSYDSHYGYTF. Here the CDR3 DNA reads TGTGCCAACAGTTACGACAGTCACTATGGCTACACCTTC.

A single count supports this clonotype. This chain joins TRBV11-2 and TRBJ2-7; 9 nucleotides match TRBD1. V shed 10 bases and J 10 bases; nucleotides not matched to a gene: 11. Germline CDR1 SGHAT, CDR2 FQNNGV. This CDR3 has 12 amino acids. CDR3 in amino acids: CATQGAGSYQYF. For the CDR3, the DNA is TGTGCCACACAGGGGGCTGGTAGCTATCAGTACTTC.

Remarks on this clonotype: The conserved closing phenylalanine or tryptophan is absent in this CDR3, likely reflecting a read error. The chain carries TRBV7-8 and TRBJ2-3; D ambiguous. V lost 0 bases to trimming and J lost 1 base, with 14 bases between them. CDR3 length: 17 amino acids. Germline loops: CDR1 SGHVS, CDR2 FQNEAQ. CDR3 DNA sequence: TGTGCCAGCAGCTTAGCGTCCATCGTAAGCGGCACAGATACGCAGTATTCT. Its protein product is CASSLASIVSGTDTQYS.

The rearrangement links TRBV6-5 to TRBJ1-5; TRBD1 might be the D (5 bases). Germline lookup yields CDR1 MNHEY and CDR2 SVGAGI. The CDR3 length is 15 residues. V shed 11 bases and J shed 0 bases, with 17 bases lying between them. Here the CDR3 DNA reads TGTGCCGTCAGTTACCAGGGAAATAGCAATCAGCCCCAGCATTTT. Protein: CAVSYQGNSNQPQHF.